The next 21 T cell receptor beta chains were all read from a single sample in a study of human T cells and chemical hapten exposure. MiXCR, applied by TCRdb to the RACE reads, yields one record per CDR3 protein. The table has approximately 52,000 distinct CDR3 sequences, roughly 11% seen once; the top ten hold roughly 1.8%. The time point: patch test 1, 2 weeks after DPC sensitization. Documented treatment: therapeutic diphenylcyclopropenone sensitization with weekly scalp DPC. The authors extracted total RNA from unfractionated whole blood. The starting material was whole blood, obtained in connection with sensitization to the hapten diphenylcyclopropenone (DPC). Receptors originate from a woman aged 35 to 49 with alopecia areata. Some clones in this sample may be carry-over from other donors' samples.

Only a few counts were recorded for this clonotype. The chain carries TRBV10-2 and TRBJ2-2; possibly TRBD2 for D (6 bases). Deletions cut 3 bases from V and 4 bases from J, with 18 bases between. Germline CDR1 is WSHSY and CDR2 is SAAADI. The CDR3 covers 17 residues. CDR3 residues: CASSEIYGTFRTGELFF. In nucleotides, the CDR3 is TGCGCCAGCAGTGAAATTTATGGGACTTTCCGCACCGGGGAGCTGTTTTTT.

The CDR3 region is CASSSTGTGYGYTF. DNA of the CDR3: TGTGCCAGCAGCAGCACCGGGACAGGGTATGGCTACACCTTC. V and J are TRBV28 and TRBJ1-2; 9 bases line up with TRBD1. Germline CDR1 is MDHEN and CDR2 is SYDVKM. This CDR3 has 14 amino acids. J was trimmed by 5 bases and V by 6 bases; bases with no gene match: 7.

The chain links TRBV2 to TRBJ1-5; D may be TRBD1 (6 bases). CDR3 length: 14 residues. V dropped 2 bases and J dropped 5 bases, with 10 bases sitting between them. Germline loops: CDR1 SNHLY, CDR2 FYNNEI. Here the CDR3 reads CASSESAGDQPQHF. For the CDR3, the DNA is TGTGCCAGCAGTGAATCGGCAGGGGATCAGCCCCAGCATTTT.

In this sample, this clonotype turned up a few times. The V and J genes are TRBV27 and TRBJ2-7; TRBD1 aligns across 7 bases. Germline assignment: CDR1 MNHEY and CDR2 SMNVEV (reference sequence). The trim removed 5 bases at V and 2 bases at J, leaving 9 bases unmatched. This CDR3 is built from 15 residues. The CDR3 loop is CASSTRGTETYEQYF. The CDR3 coding sequence is TGTGCCAGCAGTACCAGGGGGACGGAAACCTACGAGCAGTACTTC.

The rearrangement uses TRBV29-1 and TRBJ2-5; the match to TRBD1 covers 7 bases. Germline loops: CDR1 SQVTM, CDR2 ANQGSEA. Losses at the gene ends were 3 bases for V and 4 bases for J; bases not matched to a gene: 5. This CDR3 spans 13 amino acids. CDR3 region: CSVDGQVRETQYF. CDR3 bases: TGCAGCGTTGACGGACAGGTCAGAGAGACCCAGTACTTC.

This clonotype was seen more than once but under ten times. The gene calls are TRBV9 and TRBJ2-5; tentatively, D is TRBD1 (6 bases). The CDR3 has 16 residues. CDR1 SGDLS and CDR2 YYNGEE come from the germline V gene. Trimming took 4 bases from V and 5 from J, leaving 21 bases between them. In DNA form, the CDR3 reads TGTGCCAGCAGCAGAGGGGGTGTCTGGGGTCGCGAGACCCAGTACTTC. It specifies CASSRGGVWGRETQYF.

A few counts support this clonotype. This chain uses TRBV6-1 with TRBJ1-5, with no clear D. This CDR3 is built from 14 residues. Germline CDR1 is MNHNS and CDR2 is SASEGT. Trimming took 7 bases from V and 3 from J, leaving 13 bases between them. The CDR3 sequence: CASTQNAHNQPQHF. The CDR3 DNA follows: TGTGCCAGCACCCAGAACGCCCACAATCAGCCCCAGCATTTT.

The V and J genes are TRBV19 and TRBJ2-1; TRBD2 matches 11 bases. CDR1 is LNHDA and CDR2 is SQIVND in the germline V gene (reference sequence). Losses at the gene ends were 5 bases for V and 7 bases for J; bases not matched to a gene: 13. CDR3 length: 17 amino acids. DNA of the CDR3: TGTGCCAGTAGTGGGCTAGCGGGGGGACATATAGGAAATGAGCAGTTCTTC. This translates into CASSGLAGGHIGNEQFF.

Only a few counts were recorded for this clonotype. J is TRBJ2-7 and V is TRBV6-6; D gene ambiguous. Germline V gene data show CDR1 as MNHNY and CDR2 as SVGAGI (reference sequence). The CDR3 contains 12 residues. V lost 6 bases to trimming and J lost 6 bases, with 12 bases between them. Written as DNA, the CDR3 is TGTGCCAGCAGGAAACAATCGGGCGAGCAGTACTTC. Protein: CASRKQSGEQYF.

About this clonotype: The junction does not match germline at one end; this may be a read error. V usage is TRBV7-3 and J usage is TRBJ2-1, with D unresolved. Germline lookup yields CDR1 SGHTA and CDR2 FQGTGA. The CDR3 length is 13 residues. CDR3 bases: TGTGTCAGCAGCTTACACCTCTACAATGAGCAGTTCTTC. Its protein product is CVSSLHLYNEQFF.

There are many counts of this clonotype. The gene calls are TRBV20-1 and TRBJ2-7, with D tentatively TRBD2 (6 bases). The V and J ends lost 3 bases and 2 bases respectively, with 14 bases between them. CDR3 length equals 14 residues. CDR1 is DFQATT and CDR2 is SNEGSKA in the germline V gene (reference sequence). CDR3: CSARGPGSTYEQYF. CDR3 DNA: TGCAGTGCTAGGGGCCCCGGGAGCACCTACGAGCAGTACTTC.

The CDR3 here is CASSPPGADTQYF. The CDR3 nucleotides are TGTGCCAGCTCACCACCGGGGGCAGATACGCAGTATTTT. The chain is built from TRBV18 and TRBJ2-3; D is possibly TRBD1 or TRBD2 (5 bases each). The CDR3 loop spans 13 amino acids. Deletions cut 0 bases from V and 4 bases from J, with 5 bases between. Germline V CDR1 and CDR2: KGHSH, LQKENI.

The chain recombines TRBV6-5 with TRBJ2-1; no clear D. Trimming left V 0 bases short and J 2 bases short, with 8 bases between. The CDR3 extends over 15 amino acids. The germline V gene has CDR1 MNHEY and CDR2 SVGAGI. The CDR3 bases are TGTGCCAGCAGTTACTCGAGGCGACCCTACAATGAGCAGTTCTTC. It yields the protein CASSYSRRPYNEQFF.

This clonotype was seen only a few times. V and J are TRBV6-1 and TRBJ2-7; D assignment may be TRBD1 or TRBD2 (6 bases each). V lost 8 bases and J lost 6, with 8 bases in between. The CDR3 totals 10 residues. Germline V gives CDR1 MNHNS, CDR2 SASEGT. The CDR3 protein is CASGGPEQYF. In nucleotides, the CDR3 is TGTGCCAGCGGGGGGCCCGAGCAGTACTTC.

This clonotype showed up just a few times. The chain has TRBV6-2 or TRBV6-3 and TRBJ2-3, with no clear D. CDR1 and CDR2 from the germline V gene are MNHEY and SVGEGT. CDR3 length equals 14 residues. Trimming stripped 6 bases from V and 4 bases from J, with 14 bases between. In DNA, the CDR3 is TGTGCCAGCAGCCCTGACTCCGGTCCAGATACGCAGTATTTT. It translates to CASSPDSGPDTQYF.

The chain recombines TRBV20-1 with TRBJ1-1, with D tentatively TRBD1 (5 bases). In germline, CDR1 is DFQATT, CDR2 SNEGSKA (reference sequence). This CDR3 region has 16 residues. V lost 0 bases, J lost 0 bases, and 14 bases lay in between. CDR3 protein: CSAREGAEVMNTEAFF. The DNA for the CDR3 is TGCAGTGCTAGAGAAGGGGCAGAAGTAATGAACACTGAAGCTTTCTTT.

The V gene is TRBV7-2, the J gene TRBJ1-5; D unresolved. The CDR3 loop spans 13 amino acids. From germline, CDR1 is SGHTA and CDR2 FQGNSA. The V gene lost 5 bases and the J gene lost 2 bases, with 7 bases spanning the gap. The CDR3 DNA follows: TGTGCCAGCAGCCCCCGGGGCAATCAGCCCCAGCATTTT. This codes for CASSPRGNQPQHF.

This chain links TRBV6-2 or TRBV6-3 with TRBJ2-7, with 7 positions matching TRBD1. The CDR3 runs 13 residues. CDR1 is MNHEY and CDR2 is SVGEGT in the germline V gene. Losses at the gene ends were 6 bases for V and 12 bases for J; bases not matched to a gene: 14. CDR3 sequence: CASSPPGGSAGYF. The CDR3 DNA follows: TGTGCCAGCAGCCCTCCAGGGGGTTCTGCGGGGTACTTC.

This clonotype came up many times. J is TRBJ2-7 and V is TRBV14; 11 nucleotides agree with TRBD2. The germline gives CDR1 SGHDN, CDR2 FVKESK. V lost 3 bases to trimming and J lost 5 bases; unmatched junction nucleotides: 6. The CDR3 contains 15 residues. This CDR3 reads CASSQLAGGPHEQYF. The DNA for the CDR3 is TGTGCCAGCAGCCAGTTAGCGGGGGGGCCCCACGAGCAGTACTTC. Based on the CDR3 plus reference TRBV14 and TRBJ2-7, the full variable domain is EAGVTQFPSHSVIEKGQTVTLRCDPISGHDNLYWYRRVMGKEIKFLLHFVKESKQDESGMPNNRFLAERTGGTYSTLKVQPAELEDSGVYFCASSQLAGGPHEQYFGPGTRLTVT.

This chain uses TRBV20-1 with TRBJ2-3, with 9 positions matching TRBD2. CDR3 size: 14 residues. V shed 7 bases and J 4 bases; nucleotides not matched to a gene: 9. CDR1 DFQATT and CDR2 SNEGSKA come from the germline V gene (reference sequence). CDR3 sequence reads: CSGIAGASADTQYF. Here the CDR3 DNA reads TGCAGTGGGATAGCGGGAGCATCTGCAGATACGCAGTATTTT.

J is TRBJ2-5 and V is TRBV10-1, with 8 bases matching TRBD1. The CDR3 is made up of 15 amino acids. The V segment lost 3 bases and the J segment 5 bases; nucleotides outside the gene matches: 8. Germline CDR1 and CDR2: WNHNN and SYGVQD (reference sequence). CDR3 loop: CASSEGQGPGETQYF. CDR3 bases: TGCGCCAGCAGTGAAGGACAGGGCCCTGGGGAGACCCAGTACTTC.